Below are 21 T cell receptor beta chains sequenced from a single sample in a study of PD-L1 blockade in urothelial cancer. The time point: pretreatment peripheral blood. The assay was immunoSEQ multiplex PCR, and TCRdb's table has in-frame clones only and misses some. This sample has 70,000 or so clones, with roughly 88% found just once. This specimen was PBMCs, taken around atezolizumab (anti-PD-L1) treatment. These receptors originate from a man between 70 and 80 years old with urothelial cancer.

Only one count was recorded for this clone. This chain links TRBV28 with TRBJ1-2; tentatively, D is TRBD1 (5 bases). Germline V lookup: CDR1 MDHEN, CDR2 SYDVKM. V lost 4 bases and J 5 bases, leaving 23 bases between the germline ends. The CDR3 is 17 amino acids. CDR3 DNA sequence: TGTGCCAGCAGTTCCGAGGAGGGGTCTACCTATACTTATGGCTACACCTTC. This encodes CASSSEEGSTYTYGYTF.

The CDR3 here is CATKKGDFPYNEQFF. In DNA form, the CDR3 reads TGTGCCACCAAAAAAGGGGATTTTCCCTACAATGAGCAGTTCTTC. The chain combines TRBV6-6 with TRBJ2-1; D perhaps matches TRBD1 (5 bases). Germline V gene sequence: CDR1 MNHNY, CDR2 SVGAGI (reference sequence). V lost 10 bases, J lost 2 bases, and 18 bases lay in between. CDR3 length equals 15 residues.

The genes are TRBV27 and TRBJ1-1; D ambiguous. CDR1 and CDR2 from the germline V gene are MNHEY and SMNVEV (reference sequence). V was trimmed by 6 bases and J by 0 bases, leaving 11 bases between them. This CDR3 has 14 residues. The CDR3 sequence is CASSPTPLNTEAFF. DNA of the CDR3: TGTGCCAGCAGCCCGACACCCCTGAACACTGAAGCTTTCTTT.

The chain uses TRBV7-2 and TRBJ2-1; the match to TRBD2 covers 7 bases. CDR3 length: 15 amino acids. Germline V gene lookup returns CDR1 SGHTA and CDR2 FQGNSA. With V trimmed by 2 bases and J by 7 bases, 8 bases remained unmatched. The CDR3 DNA is TGTGCCAGCAGCTTACCAACGGGAGGTGTAAATGAGCAGTTCTTC. Translation: CASSLPTGGVNEQFF.

The rearrangement joins TRBV5-4 to TRBJ2-1; D possibly corresponds to TRBD2 (6 bases). Germline V gene data show CDR1 as SGHNT and CDR2 as YYREEE (reference sequence). V lost 4 bases, J lost 8 bases, and 22 bases lay in between. The CDR3 covers 16 residues. CDR3 bases: TGTGCCAGCAGCCCGGGACTCTCGGGAACAGTCGATGAGCAGTTCTTC. Translated, it gives CASSPGLSGTVDEQFF.

The chain recombines TRBV2 with TRBJ2-3; no firm D call. CDR1 is SNHLY, CDR2 FYNNEI, per germline. The CDR3 runs 14 residues. The ends were cut back, 1 base at V and 1 base at J, with 6 bases in the middle. CDR3 nucleotide sequence: TGTGCCAGCAGTGAAGTCGCGGGCACAGATACGCAGTATTTT. Its translation is CASSEVAGTDTQYF.

CDR3 bases: TGCGCCAGCAGCTTCGAGGGTAGGAACCAAGAGACCCAGTACTTC. Its protein product is CASSFEGRNQETQYF. This sequence joins TRBV5-1 and TRBJ2-5, with D maybe TRBD2 (5 bases). V lost 2 bases, J lost 0 bases, and 11 bases lay in between. Germline CDR1 and CDR2: SGHRS and YFSETQ. The CDR3 runs to 15 residues.

The genes are TRBV28 and TRBJ2-3; no clear D. The CDR3 consists of 16 residues. From germline, CDR1 is MDHEN and CDR2 SYDVKM. Trimming removed 3 bases at V and 4 bases at J, with 17 bases between. CDR3 nucleotides: TGTGCCAGCAGTTTCGAGGCCGGCAAAGTCGCAGATACGCAGTATTTT. Protein: CASSFEAGKVADTQYF.

On this clone itself: The sample holds other DNA sequences that translate to the same CDR3. The chain links TRBV2 to TRBJ1-5; D ambiguous. This CDR3 is built from 13 residues. Germline-derived CDR1 and CDR2 are SNHLY and FYNNEI. V was cut by 2 bases and J by 4 bases, with 6 bases left in between. The CDR3 coding sequence is TGTGCCAGCAGTGAAAACCGGAATCAGCCCCAGCATTTT. Translating gives CASSENRNQPQHF. Supplemented by reference TRBV2 and TRBJ1-5, the full variable domain reads EPEVTQTPSHQVTQMGQEVILRCVPISNHLYFYWYRQILGQKVEFLVSFYNNEISEKSEIFDDQFSVERPDGSNFTLKIRSTKLEDSAMYFCASSENRNQPQHFGDGTRLSIL.

The rearrangement uses TRBV2 and TRBJ2-3; 7 bases line up with TRBD2. Per germline, CDR1 SNHLY and CDR2 FYNNEI. J gave up 4 bases and V 9 bases, and 13 bases lay outside the gene matches. The CDR3 runs to 15 residues. CDR3 amino acids: CARGRGAGRPDTQYF. The CDR3 DNA is TGTGCCAGGGGGAGGGGAGCGGGACGACCAGATACGCAGTATTTT.

The chain employs TRBV5-1 and TRBJ1-4; perhaps TRBD1 as D (5 bases). The CDR3 runs 16 residues. The V end was cut by 0 bases, the J end by 3 bases, with 12 bases between. Germline lookup yields CDR1 SGHRS and CDR2 YFSETQ. CDR3 residues: CASSLEVRAPNEKLFF. The CDR3 DNA follows: TGCGCCAGCAGCTTGGAGGTCAGGGCGCCTAATGAAAAACTGTTTTTT.

The CDR3 here is CASSFRVPGGTQYF. The CDR3 coding sequence is TGCGCCAGCAGCTTCCGGGTCCCCGGCGGGACCCAGTACTTC. The V and J genes are TRBV5-1 and TRBJ2-5; no clear D gene. The CDR3 extends over 14 amino acids. V dropped 2 bases and J dropped 7 bases, with 15 bases sitting between them. The germline V gene encodes CDR1 SGHRS and CDR2 YFSETQ.

V gene TRBV6-5 combines with J gene TRBJ2-3, with D uncertain. The CDR3 runs 16 residues. Germline V gene lookup returns CDR1 MNHEY and CDR2 SVGAGI. V was trimmed by 0 bases and J by 2 bases, leaving 12 bases between them. The CDR3 DNA follows: TGTGCCAGCAGTTACTCAGAGACACTTGCCACAGATACGCAGTATTTT. It translates to CASSYSETLATDTQYF.

The V gene is TRBV13, the J gene TRBJ2-7; D possibly corresponds to TRBD1 (5 bases). The V gene lost 5 bases and the J gene lost 6 bases, with 17 bases spanning the gap. The CDR3 totals 14 residues. Germline CDR1 is PRHDT and CDR2 is FYEKMQ (reference sequence). The CDR3 coding sequence is TGTGCCAGCAGCACCCCGCTTGGGGCCGTCGAGCAGTACTTC. This gives the protein CASSTPLGAVEQYF.

The chain has TRBV19 and TRBJ2-5; TRBD2 agrees at 7 bases. This CDR3 is built from 14 residues. The germline V gene has CDR1 LNHDA and CDR2 SQIVND (reference sequence). With 6 bases clipped from V and 0 bases from J, the junction kept 4 bases outside the gene matches. CDR3 bases: TGTGCCAGTAGCCTCCTAGCGGACCAAGAGACCCAGTACTTC. The encoded protein is CASSLLADQETQYF. The variable domain in full, with the rest retrieved from reference TRBV19 and TRBJ2-5, is DGGITQSPKYLFRKEGQNVTLSCEQNLNHDAMYWYRQDPGQGLRLIYYSQIVNDFQKGDIAEGYSVSREKKESFPLTVTSAQKNPTAFYLCASSLLADQETQYFGPGTRLLVL.

In regard to this clone: The sample has other DNA sequences that encode this CDR3 too. The gene calls are TRBV7-2 and TRBJ2-5, with D possibly being TRBD2 (6 bases). CDR3 length: 14 amino acids. Trimming removed 1 base at V and 1 base at J, with 7 bases between. From germline, CDR1 is SGHTA and CDR2 FQGNSA. The CDR3 DNA reads TGTGCCAGCAGCTTAGGCGGGGTCCAAGAGACCCAGTACTTC. Translated: CASSLGGVQETQYF. Full variable domain (remainder filled in from reference TRBV7-2 and TRBJ2-5): GAGVSQSPSNKVTEKGKDVELRCDPISGHTALYWYRQSLGQGLEFLIYFQGNSAPDKSGLPSDRFSAERTGGSVSTLTIQRTQQEDSAVYLCASSLGGVQETQYFGPGTRLLVL.

The chain employs TRBV27 and TRBJ2-7; possible D gene TRBD1, 6 bases. V gave up 5 bases and J gave up 0 bases, with 14 bases separating them. Germline CDR1 MNHEY, CDR2 SMNVEV (reference sequence). This CDR3 contains 15 residues. CDR3 sequence reads: CASSGRGGGSYEQYF. The CDR3, as DNA: TGTGCCAGCAGTGGTAGAGGGGGTGGCTCCTACGAGCAGTACTTC.

The chain is built from TRBV29-1 and TRBJ2-4, with TRBD1 matching 9 bases. Germline assignment: CDR1 SQVTM and CDR2 ANQGSEA. The J segment lost 8 bases and the V segment lost 0 bases, leaving 17 bases of the junction unmatched. The CDR3 has 18 residues. The CDR3 nucleotides are TGCAGCGTTGAAGAGTCGGCGGGACAGGGCGTTGAGTTGGACATTCAGTACTTC. This encodes CSVEESAGQGVELDIQYF. Full variable domain (missing parts from reference TRBV29-1 and TRBJ2-4): SAVISQKPSRDICQRGTSLTIQCQVDSQVTMMFWYRQQPGQSLTLIATANQGSEATYESGFVIDKFPISRPNLTFSTLTVSNMSPEDSSIYLCSVEESAGQGVELDIQYFGAGTRLSVL.

This sequence joins TRBV7-2 and TRBJ2-7; TRBD2 matches at 15 bases. There are 15 residues in the CDR3. With V trimmed by 5 bases and J by 5 bases, 4 bases remained unmatched. In germline, CDR1 is SGHTA, CDR2 FQGNSA. The CDR3 protein is CASSTGLAGGHEQYF. CDR3 DNA: TGTGCCAGCAGCACGGGACTAGCGGGAGGCCACGAGCAGTACTTC.

This clone was found once. The rearrangement joins TRBV6-1 to TRBJ1-5; TRBD1 might be the D (6 bases). The CDR3 is 13 residues long. Per germline, CDR1 MNHNS and CDR2 SASEGT. The germline V and J ends were trimmed by 10 bases and 4 bases, with 14 bases remaining between them. The CDR3 loop reads CAITTGPNQPQHF. The CDR3 nucleotides read TGTGCCATTACGACAGGACCGAATCAGCCCCAGCATTTT.

The genes are TRBV29-1 and TRBJ1-1, with D tentatively TRBD1 (5 bases). Per germline, CDR1 SQVTM and CDR2 ANQGSEA. V dropped 5 bases and J dropped 0 bases, with 22 bases sitting between them. The CDR3 covers 17 residues. CDR3 nucleotide sequence: TGCAGCGTTTATGAAGGGAGGGGCTCCGTCATGAACACTGAAGCTTTCTTT. Protein product: CSVYEGRGSVMNTEAFF.